Below, 26 T cell receptor beta chains from the same sample are listed, as sequenced in a study of CD8 T cells in Susac syndrome. Random-hexamer reverse transcription was applied to roughly 0.5 to 1 ug RNA. TCRdb recomputed calls from the immunoSEQ multiplex PCR reads with MiXCR, one row per CDR3 protein. Of approximately 90,000 distinct CDR3 sequences detected, 90% to 95% appear once; the ten largest clones hold around 0.34%. Sequenced: CD8+ T cells from PBMCs. The receptors were sampled from a human donor in good health.

The chain employs TRBV6-5 and TRBJ1-2; tentatively, D is TRBD1 (6 bases). There are 17 residues in the CDR3. The V end was cut by 0 bases, the J end by 3 bases, with 17 bases between. The germline CDR1 and CDR2 sequences are MNHEY and SVGAGI. Here the CDR3 reads CASSYSAGRGADYGYTF. In DNA, the CDR3 is TGTGCCAGCAGTTACTCGGCAGGGCGGGGGGCGGACTATGGCTACACCTTC.

The V call is TRBV5-4, the J call TRBJ2-7; D may be TRBD2 (6 bases). This CDR3 has 16 amino acids. Trimming cost V 0 bases and J 3 bases, with 16 bases left between them. Per germline, CDR1 SGHNT and CDR2 YYREEE (reference sequence). The CDR3 is CASSLAGGSGGYEQYF. The CDR3 region has the DNA TGTGCCAGCAGCTTGGCCGGGGGTAGTGGTGGCTACGAGCAGTACTTC.

The rearrangement uses TRBV7-2 and TRBJ2-1; tentative D call: TRBD2 (5 bases). V lost 1 base to trimming and J lost 5 bases, with 9 bases between them. Germline V gives CDR1 SGHTA, CDR2 FQGNSA. The CDR3 loop spans 14 amino acids. The CDR3 DNA follows: TGTGCCAGCAGCTTAGAGGACGGGGACAATGAGCAGTTCTTC. It specifies CASSLEDGDNEQFF.

The chain joins TRBV2 to TRBJ2-5, with 9 bases matching TRBD1. With V trimmed by 6 bases and J by 5 bases, 7 bases remained unmatched. CDR3 size: 14 residues. Germline V gives CDR1 SNHLY, CDR2 FYNNEI. CDR3 bases: TGTGCCAGCAGAAAGGGACAGGGAAGGGAGACCCAGTACTTC. Translated: CASRKGQGRETQYF.

The CDR3 is CASSIRTPAGDEAFF. The CDR3 nucleotides read TGCGCCAGCAGCATACGGACCCCGGCGGGGGATGAAGCTTTCTTT. This chain joins TRBV5-1 and TRBJ1-1; a possible D gene is TRBD1 (5 bases). Per germline, CDR1 SGHRS and CDR2 YFSETQ. Between the trimmed V and J ends, which lost 4 bases and 7 bases, there was a span of 20 bases. The CDR3 has 15 residues.

In its sample, this clonotype was seen once. The chain recombines TRBV7-9 with TRBJ2-7; no reliable D call. The germline CDR1 and CDR2 sequences are SEHNR and FQNEAQ (reference sequence). This CDR3 comprises 11 residues. V lost 4 bases and J 4 bases, leaving 5 bases between the germline ends. The CDR3 bases are TGTGCCAGCAGCTCTAGATACGAGCAGTACTTC. Its translation is CASSSRYEQYF.

This chain uses TRBV7-8 with TRBJ1-2, with D uncertain. CDR1 SGHVS and CDR2 FQNEAQ come from the germline V gene. CDR3 length: 12 amino acids. The V end was cut by 4 bases, the J end by 4 bases, with 7 bases between. The CDR3 here is CASSSSGYGYTF. The DNA of the CDR3 is TGTGCCAGCAGCTCCTCGGGCTATGGCTACACCTTC.

The chain is built from TRBV6-5 and TRBJ2-1, with D possibly being TRBD1 (6 bases). Per germline, CDR1 MNHEY and CDR2 SVGAGI. V was shortened by 6 bases and J by 1 base, with 13 bases between the two germline ends. CDR3 size: 15 residues. In DNA, the CDR3 is TGTGCCAGCAGCTCCGGGACACTTTCCTACAATGAGCAGTTCTTC. The encoded protein is CASSSGTLSYNEQFF.

This clonotype has only one observation. This chain connects TRBV2 to TRBJ2-7; TRBD2 aligns across 9 bases. Germline V gene sequence: CDR1 SNHLY, CDR2 FYNNEI. V shed 6 bases, J shed 6 bases, and the junction held 12 bases outside the gene matches. This CDR3 spans 15 amino acids. CDR3 amino acids: CASSGPLAGGREQYF. The CDR3 nucleotides read TGTGCCAGCAGCGGCCCCCTGGCGGGGGGGCGCGAGCAGTACTTC.

This chain joins TRBV11-2 and TRBJ1-2; D unresolved. Germline lookup yields CDR1 SGHAT and CDR2 FQNNGV. Trimming shortened V by 2 bases and J by 2 bases, and 15 bases separated the two germline ends. The CDR3 has 16 residues. The CDR3: CASSLLGRGANYGYTF. CDR3 DNA: TGTGCCAGCAGCTTACTAGGTCGGGGTGCCAACTATGGCTACACCTTC.

The chain carries TRBV5-6 and TRBJ2-7; D assignment may be TRBD1 or TRBD2 (5 bases each). The CDR3 has 12 amino acids. Germline lookup yields CDR1 SGHDT and CDR2 YYEEEE. Trimming pared 6 bases from V and 7 bases from J, leaving 14 bases between. The CDR3 here is CASTRDGREQYF. CDR3 in DNA: TGTGCCAGCACCCGGGACGGTCGGGAGCAGTACTTC.

This chain joins TRBV30 and TRBJ1-2; 11 bases map to TRBD1. V lost 2 bases, J lost 4 bases, and 6 bases stayed unmatched. The CDR3 is made up of 15 amino acids. The V gene's germline CDR1 is GTSNPN and CDR2 SVGIG (reference sequence). CDR3 sequence (DNA): TGTGCCTGGAGTCCGGGACAGGGGGTAATCTATGGCTACACCTTC. As protein: CAWSPGQGVIYGYTF.

This clonotype was found once. The rearrangement links TRBV25-1 to TRBJ1-4; no reliable D call. The CDR3 covers 14 residues. V was cut by 5 bases and J by 4 bases, with 11 bases left in between. Germline loops: CDR1 MGHDK, CDR2 SYGVNS. The CDR3 bases are TGTGCCAGCAGTCGAGGTGGGATTAATGAAAAACTGTTTTTT. Translating it yields CASSRGGINEKLFF.

The rearrangement uses TRBV19 and TRBJ1-1; 8 nucleotides align to TRBD1. Per the germline V gene, CDR1 is LNHDA and CDR2 is SQIVND (reference sequence). Trimming cost V 5 bases and J 0 bases; bases outside gene matches: 5. The CDR3 is 15 residues long. For the CDR3, the DNA is TGTGCCAGTAGTCGACAGGGGTACCTGAACACTGAAGCTTTCTTT. Translating gives CASSRQGYLNTEAFF.

The genes are TRBV5-6 and TRBJ2-2; tentative D call: TRBD1 (6 bases). Trimming took 2 bases from V and 0 from J, leaving 11 bases between them. Germline assignment: CDR1 SGHDT and CDR2 YYEEEE. The CDR3 totals 16 residues. CDR3 loop: CASSFFQGTNTGELFF. The CDR3 DNA is TGTGCCAGCAGCTTTTTCCAGGGGACGAACACCGGGGAGCTGTTTTTT.

This clonotype is a singleton in its sample. V usage is TRBV15 and J usage is TRBJ2-7, with 8 bases aligning to TRBD1. This CDR3 contains 16 residues. V gave up 1 base and J gave up 6 bases; unmatched junction bases: 11. Germline CDR1 reads LNHNV; CDR2 reads YYDKDF (reference sequence). CDR3 sequence reads: CATSRGSGGGEPEQYF. The DNA for the CDR3 is TGTGCCACCAGCAGAGGGTCAGGGGGCGGGGAACCCGAGCAGTACTTC.

This chain's CDR3 is CASSPDRDPEAFF. DNA for the CDR3: TGTGCCAGCAGCCCGGACAGGGATCCTGAAGCTTTCTTT. V is TRBV5-6 and J is TRBJ1-1; TRBD1 matches 8 bases. The CDR3 length is 13 residues. The V gene's germline CDR1 is SGHDT and CDR2 YYEEEE. J was trimmed by 6 bases and V by 4 bases; bases with no gene match: 5.

The chain joins TRBV4-1 to TRBJ1-2, with D unresolved. V lost 1 base to trimming and J lost 10 bases, with 25 bases between them. Germline lookup yields CDR1 MGHRA and CDR2 YSYEKL. The CDR3 is made up of 17 amino acids. The CDR3, as DNA: TGCGCCAGCAGCCAAGGGACGGCCTCTACCCCGGGCCGTCTCTACACCTTC. Translating gives CASSQGTASTPGRLYTF.

The chain carries TRBV12-3 or TRBV12-4 and TRBJ2-2; no firm D call. The CDR3 extends over 14 amino acids. Trimming stripped 4 bases from V and 5 bases from J, with 11 bases between. CDR3 protein: CASSSLWGTGELFF. The CDR3 DNA reads TGTGCCAGCAGTTCGCTGTGGGGTACCGGGGAGCTGTTTTTT.

The rearrangement uses TRBV13 and TRBJ1-1; D is unresolved. The CDR3 length is 15 residues. Trimming took 0 bases from V and 0 from J, leaving 8 bases between them. Germline CDR1 reads PRHDT; CDR2 reads FYEKMQ (reference sequence). The CDR3 spells CASSLGLALNTEAFF. In DNA form, the CDR3 reads TGTGCCAGCAGCTTAGGTCTCGCGTTGAACACTGAAGCTTTCTTT. Complete variable domain (other parts from reference TRBV13 and TRBJ1-1): AAGVIQSPRHLIKEKRETATLKCYPIPRHDTVYWYQQGPGQDPQFLISFYEKMQSDKGSIPDRFSAQQFSDYHSELNMSSLELGDSALYFCASSLGLALNTEAFFGQGTRLTVV.

V and J are TRBV19 and TRBJ2-1; 7 bases match TRBD1. The CDR3 has 14 residues. In germline, CDR1 is LNHDA, CDR2 SQIVND (reference sequence). The V gene end was trimmed by 3 bases and the J gene end by 8 bases; junction bases not matched to a gene: 7. CDR3 sequence (DNA): TGTGCCAGTAGTATGTGGAACAGGGGCGATGAGCAGTTCTTC. This gives the protein CASSMWNRGDEQFF.

This chain uses TRBV20-1 with TRBJ2-7, with 13 bases identical to TRBD2. The CDR3 spans 16 residues. Germline V gene lookup returns CDR1 DFQATT and CDR2 SNEGSKA (reference sequence). V shed 3 bases and J 3 bases; nucleotides not matched to a gene: 8. The CDR3: CSARDLTSGGVYEQYF. The CDR3 DNA is TGCAGTGCTAGGGACCTTACTAGCGGGGGGGTCTACGAGCAGTACTTC.

The V gene is TRBV29-1, the J gene TRBJ2-5; TRBD1 is a possible D gene (5 bases). V lost 4 bases, J lost 1 base, and 10 bases lay in between. CDR3 length: 13 amino acids. Per germline, CDR1 SQVTM and CDR2 ANQGSEA. CDR3: CSVVQTAQETQYF. In DNA form, the CDR3 reads TGCAGCGTTGTGCAGACAGCCCAAGAGACCCAGTACTTC.

The rearrangement links TRBV3-1 to TRBJ2-3; D is unresolved. There are 14 residues in the CDR3. The germline V and J ends were trimmed by 2 bases and 2 bases, with 8 bases remaining between them. Germline CDR1 is LGHDT and CDR2 is YNNKEL (reference sequence). CDR3 nucleotide sequence: TGTGCCAGCAGCCAAATCAGGTTCACAGATACGCAGTATTTT. This sequence encodes CASSQIRFTDTQYF.

The chain couples TRBV4-2 to TRBJ1-5; D gene uncertain. The CDR3 sequence is 13 residues long. The ends were cut back, 4 bases at V and 7 bases at J, with 11 bases in the middle. Germline CDR1 is LGHNA and CDR2 is YNFKEQ. The chain's CDR3 is CASSLAADQPQHF. CDR3 in DNA: TGTGCCAGCAGCCTAGCGGCAGACCAGCCCCAGCATTTT.

This clonotype was seen just once. The V and J genes are TRBV7-2 and TRBJ2-3; TRBD2 aligns across 8 bases. This CDR3 contains 15 residues. Germline V gene lookup returns CDR1 SGHTA and CDR2 FQGNSA. V shed 5 bases and J 5 bases; nucleotides not matched to a gene: 9. Here the CDR3 reads CASSPWRGAQDTQYF. The CDR3 region has the DNA TGTGCCAGCAGCCCGTGGCGGGGGGCACAAGATACGCAGTATTTT.